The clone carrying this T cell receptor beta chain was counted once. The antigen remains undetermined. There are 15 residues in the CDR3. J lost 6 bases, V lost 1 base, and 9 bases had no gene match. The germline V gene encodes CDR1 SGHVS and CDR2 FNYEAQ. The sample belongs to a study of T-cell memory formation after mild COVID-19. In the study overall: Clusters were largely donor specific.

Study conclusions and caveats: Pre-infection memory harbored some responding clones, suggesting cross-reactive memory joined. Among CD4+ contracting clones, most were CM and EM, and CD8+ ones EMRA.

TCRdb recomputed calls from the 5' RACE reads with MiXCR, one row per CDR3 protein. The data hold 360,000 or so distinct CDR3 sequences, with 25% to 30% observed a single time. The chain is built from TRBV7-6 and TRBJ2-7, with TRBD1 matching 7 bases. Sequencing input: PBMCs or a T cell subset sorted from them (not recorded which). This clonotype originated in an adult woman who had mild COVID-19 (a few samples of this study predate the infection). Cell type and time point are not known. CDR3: CASSLGTGARGEQYF. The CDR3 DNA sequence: TGTGCCAGCAGCTTAGGCACAGGGGCGAGAGGCGAGCAGTACTTC. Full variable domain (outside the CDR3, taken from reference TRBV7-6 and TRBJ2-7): GAGVSQSPRYKVTKRGQDVALRCDPISGHVSLYWYRQALGQGPEFLTYFNYEAQQDKSGLPNDRFSAERPEGSISTLTIQRTEQRDSAMYRCASSLGTGARGEQYFGPGTRLTVT.